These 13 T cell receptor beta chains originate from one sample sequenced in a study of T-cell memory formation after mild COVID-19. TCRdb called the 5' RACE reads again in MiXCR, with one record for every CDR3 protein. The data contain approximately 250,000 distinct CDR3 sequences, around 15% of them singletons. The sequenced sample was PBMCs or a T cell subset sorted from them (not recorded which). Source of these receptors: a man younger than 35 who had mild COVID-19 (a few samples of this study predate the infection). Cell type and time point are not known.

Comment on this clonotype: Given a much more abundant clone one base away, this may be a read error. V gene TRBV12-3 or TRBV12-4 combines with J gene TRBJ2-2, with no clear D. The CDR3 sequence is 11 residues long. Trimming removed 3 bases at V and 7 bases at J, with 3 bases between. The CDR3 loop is CASSFYGELFF. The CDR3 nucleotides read TGTGCCAGCAGTTTTTACGGGGAGCTGTTTTTT.

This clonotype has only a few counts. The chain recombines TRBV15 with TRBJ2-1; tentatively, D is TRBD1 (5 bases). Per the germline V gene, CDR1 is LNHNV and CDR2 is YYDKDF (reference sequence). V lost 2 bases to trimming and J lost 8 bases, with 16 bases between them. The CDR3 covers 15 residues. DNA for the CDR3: TGTGCCACCAGCAGAATAGGGGCTGTCAGTTATGAGCAGTTCTTC. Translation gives CATSRIGAVSYEQFF.

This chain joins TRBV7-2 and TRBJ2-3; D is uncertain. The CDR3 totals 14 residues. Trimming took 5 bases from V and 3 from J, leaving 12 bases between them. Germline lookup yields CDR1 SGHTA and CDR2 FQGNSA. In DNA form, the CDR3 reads TGTGCCAGCAGCGCCTCGAGCAGGACAGATACGCAGTATTTT. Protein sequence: CASSASSRTDTQYF.

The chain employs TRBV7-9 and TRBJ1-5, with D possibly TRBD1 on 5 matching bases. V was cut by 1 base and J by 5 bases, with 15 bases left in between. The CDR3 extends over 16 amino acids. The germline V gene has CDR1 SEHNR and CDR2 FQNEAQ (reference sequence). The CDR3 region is CASSLVIGREDQPQHF. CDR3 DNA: TGTGCCAGCAGCTTAGTTATCGGCAGGGAAGATCAGCCCCAGCATTTT.

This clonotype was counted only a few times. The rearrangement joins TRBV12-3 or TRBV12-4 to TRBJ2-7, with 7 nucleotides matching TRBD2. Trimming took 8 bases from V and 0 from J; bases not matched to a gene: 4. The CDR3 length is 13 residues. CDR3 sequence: CASGRDYSYEQYF. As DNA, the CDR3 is TGTGCCAGCGGCCGGGACTACTCCTACGAGCAGTACTTC.

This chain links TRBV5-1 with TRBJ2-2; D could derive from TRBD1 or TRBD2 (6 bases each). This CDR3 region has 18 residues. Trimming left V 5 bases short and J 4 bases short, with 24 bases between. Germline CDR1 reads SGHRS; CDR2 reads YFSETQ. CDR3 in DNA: TGCGCCAGCAGGGGGGTTACCTTGTCGGGGGCCGTCACCGGGGAGCTGTTTTTT. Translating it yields CASRGVTLSGAVTGELFF.

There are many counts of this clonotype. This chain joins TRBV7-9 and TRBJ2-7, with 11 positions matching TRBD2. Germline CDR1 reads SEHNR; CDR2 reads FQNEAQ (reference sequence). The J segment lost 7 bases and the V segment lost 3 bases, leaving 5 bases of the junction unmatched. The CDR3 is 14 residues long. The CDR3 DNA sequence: TGTGCCAGCAGCTTTGCTAGCGGGGGGTTTGAGCAGTACGTC. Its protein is CASSFASGGFEQYV.

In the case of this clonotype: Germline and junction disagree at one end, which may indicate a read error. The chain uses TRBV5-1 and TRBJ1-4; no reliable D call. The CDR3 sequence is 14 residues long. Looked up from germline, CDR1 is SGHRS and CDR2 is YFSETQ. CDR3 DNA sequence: TGTGCCAGCAGCTTGGAGTCCCAGAATGAAAAACTGTTTTTT. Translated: CASSLESQNEKLFF.

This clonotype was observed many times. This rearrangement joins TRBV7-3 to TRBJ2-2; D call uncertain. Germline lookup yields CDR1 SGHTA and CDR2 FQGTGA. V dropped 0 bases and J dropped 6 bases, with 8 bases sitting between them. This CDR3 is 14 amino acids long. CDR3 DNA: TGTGCCAGCAGCTTAACGACCGGGTCCGGGGAGCTGTTTTTT. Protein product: CASSLTTGSGELFF.

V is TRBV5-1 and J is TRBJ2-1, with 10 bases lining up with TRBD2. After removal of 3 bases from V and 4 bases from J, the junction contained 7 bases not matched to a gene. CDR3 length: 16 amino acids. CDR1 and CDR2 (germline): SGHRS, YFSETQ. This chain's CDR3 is CASSSSSGGAYNEQFF. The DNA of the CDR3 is TGCGCCAGCAGCTCTTCTAGCGGGGGAGCATACAATGAGCAGTTCTTC.

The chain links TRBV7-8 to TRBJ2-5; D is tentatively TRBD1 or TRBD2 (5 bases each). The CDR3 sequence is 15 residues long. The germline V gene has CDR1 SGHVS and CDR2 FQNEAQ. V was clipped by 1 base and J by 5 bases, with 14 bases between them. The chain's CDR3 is CASSLVTGQRETQYF. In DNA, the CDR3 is TGTGCCAGCAGCTTAGTAACAGGCCAGCGGGAGACCCAGTACTTC. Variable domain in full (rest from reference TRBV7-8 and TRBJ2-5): GAGVSQSPRYKVAKRGQDVALRCDPISGHVSLFWYQQALGQGPEFLTYFQNEAQLDKSGLPSDRFFAERPEGSVSTLKIQRTQQEDSAVYLCASSLVTGQRETQYFGPGTRLLVL.

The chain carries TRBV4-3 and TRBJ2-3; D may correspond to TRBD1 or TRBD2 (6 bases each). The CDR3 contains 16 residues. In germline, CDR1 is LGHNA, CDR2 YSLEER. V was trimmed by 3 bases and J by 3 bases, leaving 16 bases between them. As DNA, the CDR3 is TGCGCCAGCAGCCACACGATCGGGGGCGGGACAGATACGCAGTATTTT. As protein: CASSHTIGGGTDTQYF.

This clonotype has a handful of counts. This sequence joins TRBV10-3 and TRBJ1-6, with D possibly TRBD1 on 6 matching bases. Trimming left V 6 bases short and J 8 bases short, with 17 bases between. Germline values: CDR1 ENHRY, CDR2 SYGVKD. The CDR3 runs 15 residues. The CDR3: CAIRKTGTLYSPLHF. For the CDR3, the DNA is TGTGCCATCAGAAAGACCGGGACACTCTATTCACCCCTCCACTTT.